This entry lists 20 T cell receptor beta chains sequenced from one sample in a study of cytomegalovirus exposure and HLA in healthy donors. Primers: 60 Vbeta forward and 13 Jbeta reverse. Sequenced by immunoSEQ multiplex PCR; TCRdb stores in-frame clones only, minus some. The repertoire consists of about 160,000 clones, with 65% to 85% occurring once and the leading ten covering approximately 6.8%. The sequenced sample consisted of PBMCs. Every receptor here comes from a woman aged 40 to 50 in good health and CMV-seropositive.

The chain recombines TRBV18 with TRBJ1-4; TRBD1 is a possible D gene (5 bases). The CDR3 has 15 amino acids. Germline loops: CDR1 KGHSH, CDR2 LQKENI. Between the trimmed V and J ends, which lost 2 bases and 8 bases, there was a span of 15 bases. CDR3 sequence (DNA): TGTGCCAGCTCACCAAACGCGACCCGGGGGGAAAAACTGTTTTTT. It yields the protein CASSPNATRGEKLFF.

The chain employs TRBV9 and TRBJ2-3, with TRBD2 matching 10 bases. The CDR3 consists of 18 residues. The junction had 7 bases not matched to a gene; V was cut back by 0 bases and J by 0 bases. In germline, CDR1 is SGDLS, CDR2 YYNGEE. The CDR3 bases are TGTGCCAGCAGCGTAGGTTCGAGCGGGGGGGCGAGCACAGATACGCAGTATTTT. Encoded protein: CASSVGSSGGASTDTQYF.

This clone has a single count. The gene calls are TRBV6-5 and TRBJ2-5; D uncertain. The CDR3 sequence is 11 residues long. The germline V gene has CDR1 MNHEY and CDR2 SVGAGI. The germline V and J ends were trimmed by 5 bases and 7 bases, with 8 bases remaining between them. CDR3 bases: TGTGCCAGCAGTGAAGGAGTGACCCAGTACTTC. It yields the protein CASSEGVTQYF.

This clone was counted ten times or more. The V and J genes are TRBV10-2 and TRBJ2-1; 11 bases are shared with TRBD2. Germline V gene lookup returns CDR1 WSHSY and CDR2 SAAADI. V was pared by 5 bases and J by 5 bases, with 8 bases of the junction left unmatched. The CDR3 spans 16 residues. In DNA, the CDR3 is TGCGCCAGCAGTTCTACTAGCGGGGGACAGAACAATGAGCAGTTCTTC. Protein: CASSSTSGGQNNEQFF.

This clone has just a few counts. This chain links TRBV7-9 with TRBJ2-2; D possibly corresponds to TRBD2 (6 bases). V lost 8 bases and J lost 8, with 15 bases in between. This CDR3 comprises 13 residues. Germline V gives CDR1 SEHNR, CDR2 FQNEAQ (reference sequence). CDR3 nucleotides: TGTGCCAGCCGGGACTCCACCCCGGGGGAGCTGTTTTTT. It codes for CASRDSTPGELFF.

The CDR3: CASSFFHRGGEQYF. CDR3 nucleotide sequence: TGTGCCAGCAGTTTTTTCCACAGGGGGGGCGAGCAGTACTTC. The J gene is TRBJ2-7, the V gene TRBV6-1; a weak D match, TRBD1 (8 bases). Germline V gene data show CDR1 as MNHNS and CDR2 as SASEGT. The CDR3 covers 14 residues. V dropped 5 bases and J dropped 6 bases, with 17 bases sitting between them.

This chain's CDR3 is CASSLGGQGYRGYTF. The CDR3, as DNA: TGTGCCAGCAGCTTGGGGGGACAGGGTTACCGCGGCTACACCTTC. The V gene is TRBV5-6, the J gene TRBJ1-2; 9 bases match TRBD1. CDR3 size: 15 residues. With 0 bases clipped from V and 8 bases from J, the junction kept 8 bases outside the gene matches. Looked up from germline, CDR1 is SGHDT and CDR2 is YYEEEE.

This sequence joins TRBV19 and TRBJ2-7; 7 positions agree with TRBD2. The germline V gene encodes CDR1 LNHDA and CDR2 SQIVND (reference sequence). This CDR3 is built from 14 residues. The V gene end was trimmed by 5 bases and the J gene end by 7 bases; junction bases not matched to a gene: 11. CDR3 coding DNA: TGTGCCAGTAGTCTACTAGCGACGCTCGGGGAGCAGTACTTC. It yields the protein CASSLLATLGEQYF.

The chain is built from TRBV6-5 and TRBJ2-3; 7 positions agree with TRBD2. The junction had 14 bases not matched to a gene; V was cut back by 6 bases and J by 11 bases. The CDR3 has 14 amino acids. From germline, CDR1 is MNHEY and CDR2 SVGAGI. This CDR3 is CASSTLVGGEEQYF. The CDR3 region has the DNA TGTGCCAGCAGCACGCTAGTGGGGGGGGAAGAGCAGTATTTT.

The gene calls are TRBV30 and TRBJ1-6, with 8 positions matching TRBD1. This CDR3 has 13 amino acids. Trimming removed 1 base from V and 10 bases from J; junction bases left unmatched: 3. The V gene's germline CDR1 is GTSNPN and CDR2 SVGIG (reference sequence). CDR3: CAWSGTGSSPLHF. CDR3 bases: TGTGCCTGGAGTGGGACAGGGTCCTCACCCCTCCACTTT.

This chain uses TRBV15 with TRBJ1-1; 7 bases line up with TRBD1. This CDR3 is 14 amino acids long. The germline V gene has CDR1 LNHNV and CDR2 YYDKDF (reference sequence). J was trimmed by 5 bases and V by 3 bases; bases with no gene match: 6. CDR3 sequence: CATSRDRLLTEAFF. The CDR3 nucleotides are TGTGCCACCAGCAGGGACAGGCTCCTGACTGAAGCTTTCTTT.

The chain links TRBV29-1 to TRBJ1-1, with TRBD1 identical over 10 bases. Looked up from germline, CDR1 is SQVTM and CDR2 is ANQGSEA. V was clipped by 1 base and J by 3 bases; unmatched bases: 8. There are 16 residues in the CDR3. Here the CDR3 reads CSVEGGTGDRDTEAFF. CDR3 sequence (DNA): TGCAGCGTTGAAGGTGGGACAGGGGATCGGGACACTGAAGCTTTCTTT.

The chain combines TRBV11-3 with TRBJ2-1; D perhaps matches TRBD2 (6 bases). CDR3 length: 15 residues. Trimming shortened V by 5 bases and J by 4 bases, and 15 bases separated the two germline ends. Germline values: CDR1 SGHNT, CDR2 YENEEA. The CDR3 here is CASSQSGSGYNEQFF. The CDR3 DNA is TGTGCCAGCAGCCAAAGCGGGTCGGGGTACAATGAGCAGTTCTTC.

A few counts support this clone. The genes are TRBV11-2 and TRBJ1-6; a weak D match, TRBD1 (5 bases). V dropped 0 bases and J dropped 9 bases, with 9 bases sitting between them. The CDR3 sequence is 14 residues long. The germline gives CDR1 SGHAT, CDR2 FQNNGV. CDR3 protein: CASSLDRVVSPLHF. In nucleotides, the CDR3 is TGTGCCAGCAGCTTAGACAGGGTAGTTTCACCCCTCCACTTT.

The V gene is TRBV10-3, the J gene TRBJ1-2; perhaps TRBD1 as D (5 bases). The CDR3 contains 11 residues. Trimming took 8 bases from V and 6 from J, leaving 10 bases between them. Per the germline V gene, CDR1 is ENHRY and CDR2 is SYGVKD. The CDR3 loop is CAISAGHGYTF. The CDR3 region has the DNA TGTGCCATCTCGGCAGGGCATGGCTACACCTTC.

The CDR3 nucleotides are TGCGCCAGCAGTCAAGAAAACGGTGCCGAAGAAAAACTGTTTTTT. This codes for CASSQENGAEEKLFF. The chain uses TRBV23-1 and TRBJ1-4; D not resolved. TRBV23-1 is an ORF for which the function is uncertain. CDR3 length: 15 amino acids. Trimming removed 2 bases from V and 8 bases from J, with 15 bases in between.

This CDR3 reads CASSLLGTEAFF. The CDR3 region has the DNA TGTGCCAGCAGTTTATTGGGGACAGAAGCTTTCTTT. The chain recombines TRBV6-5 with TRBJ1-1, with D perhaps TRBD1 (6 bases). The V gene lost 4 bases and the J gene lost 8 bases, with 11 bases spanning the gap. Germline V gene data show CDR1 as MNHEY and CDR2 as SVGAGI. The CDR3 has 12 amino acids.

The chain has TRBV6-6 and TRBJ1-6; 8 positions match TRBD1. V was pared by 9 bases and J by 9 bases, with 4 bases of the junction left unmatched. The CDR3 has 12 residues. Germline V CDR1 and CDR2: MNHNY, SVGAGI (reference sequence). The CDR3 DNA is TGTGCCAGTCAGGGGGCGACTTCACCCCTCCACTTT. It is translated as CASQGATSPLHF.

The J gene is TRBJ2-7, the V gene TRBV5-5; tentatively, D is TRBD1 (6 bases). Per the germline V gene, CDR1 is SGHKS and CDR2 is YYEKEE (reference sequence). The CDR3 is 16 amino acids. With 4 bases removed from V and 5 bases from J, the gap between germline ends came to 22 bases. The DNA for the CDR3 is TGTGCCAGCAGCGTCGGGACATCCTTACTTGCGAACGAGCAGTACTTC. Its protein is CASSVGTSLLANEQYF.

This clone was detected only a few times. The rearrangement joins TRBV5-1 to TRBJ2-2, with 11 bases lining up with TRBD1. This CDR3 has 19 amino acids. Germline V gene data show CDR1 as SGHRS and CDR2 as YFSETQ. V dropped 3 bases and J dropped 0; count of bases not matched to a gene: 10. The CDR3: CASSSVIGQGATNTGELFF. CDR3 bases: TGCGCCAGCAGCTCCGTAATTGGACAGGGGGCAACGAACACCGGGGAGCTGTTTTTT.